A single sample gave rise to the 18 T cell receptor beta chains below, sequenced in a study of shared clonotypes between healthy human individuals. Terminally differentiated effector memory CD45RA+ cells were excluded by CCR7 positive selection of CD45RO-negative cells. Using immunoSEQ multiplex PCR, the repertoire was profiled, and TCRdb retains in-frame clones only, with some absent. Among almost 700,000 clones listed, 92% were seen once. Source material: naive CD8+ T cells sorted from blood. These receptors were collected from a man aged 30-40 years in good health.

The chain has TRBV28 and TRBJ1-1; D unresolved. V was clipped by 8 bases and J by 0 bases, with 10 bases between them. The CDR3 has 13 residues. CDR1 is MDHEN, CDR2 SYDVKM, per germline. The CDR3: CASGERMNTEAFF. The CDR3 DNA sequence: TGTGCCAGCGGGGAGAGGATGAACACTGAAGCTTTCTTT.

The rearrangement joins TRBV6-5 to TRBJ2-5; D may match TRBD1 or TRBD2 (5 bases each). V lost 5 bases and J 5 bases, leaving 18 bases between the germline ends. Germline-derived CDR1 and CDR2 are MNHEY and SVGAGI. The CDR3 runs 15 residues. CDR3 amino acids: CASSTSGTRGETQYF. The CDR3 region has the DNA TGTGCCAGCAGTACCTCAGGGACCCGCGGGGAGACCCAGTACTTC.

This clone showed up just once. CDR3 nucleotides: TGTGCCAGCAGCTTAGGCCACAGGGGGCCTTCCTACAATGAGCAGTTCTTC. This gives the protein CASSLGHRGPSYNEQFF. The chain uses TRBV11-2 and TRBJ2-1; 9 positions agree with TRBD1. Germline V gene sequence: CDR1 SGHAT, CDR2 FQNNGV. The ends lost 1 base at V and 1 base at J; junction bases unmatched: 5. This CDR3 is built from 17 residues.

This clone occurred once. The chain joins TRBV28 to TRBJ2-1, with 12 bases fitting TRBD1. Germline-derived CDR1 and CDR2 are MDHEN and SYDVKM. This CDR3 region has 15 residues. J gave up 7 bases and V 6 bases, and 7 bases lay outside the gene matches. Here the CDR3 reads CASSGDRGRWNEQFF. The DNA for the CDR3 is TGTGCCAGCAGCGGGGACAGGGGGCGATGGAATGAGCAGTTCTTC.

The chain recombines TRBV7-6 with TRBJ1-1; TRBD1 aligns across 10 bases. The J segment lost 0 bases and the V segment lost 5 bases, leaving 3 bases of the junction unmatched. CDR3 length: 15 residues. Per germline, CDR1 SGHVS and CDR2 FNYEAQ. The CDR3 DNA follows: TGTGCCAGCAGCGGGGACAGGGGCTTGAACACTGAAGCTTTCTTT. It specifies CASSGDRGLNTEAFF.

Notes on this clone: This sample includes further DNA sequences coding for the same CDR3. The chain couples TRBV28 to TRBJ2-1; tentative D call: TRBD2 (5 bases). V lost 5 bases and J 4 bases, leaving 9 bases between the germline ends. The germline V gene has CDR1 MDHEN and CDR2 SYDVKM. This CDR3 has 13 residues. The chain's CDR3 is CASSPGLYNEQFF. CDR3 nucleotides: TGTGCCAGCAGTCCTGGACTTTACAATGAGCAGTTCTTC.

The rearrangement uses TRBV5-4 and TRBJ2-1, with a weak D call TRBD1 (6 bases). Germline V gene data show CDR1 as SGHNT and CDR2 as YYREEE (reference sequence). There are 13 residues in the CDR3. V was trimmed by 5 bases and J by 8 bases, leaving 14 bases between them. DNA for the CDR3: TGTGCCAGCAGTGGGGGCCCGGCGGATGAGCAGTTCTTC. Translating it yields CASSGGPADEQFF.

The chain uses TRBV28 and TRBJ2-3, with D unresolved. CDR1 and CDR2 (germline): MDHEN, SYDVKM. The ends were cut back, 3 bases at V and 4 bases at J, with 5 bases in the middle. The CDR3 extends over 12 amino acids. CDR3 nucleotide sequence: TGTGCCAGCAGTTTTGGTGCAGATACGCAGTATTTT. Translating it yields CASSFGADTQYF.

This chain links TRBV6-1 with TRBJ2-7, with D possibly being TRBD1 (6 bases). Trimming pared 2 bases from V and 0 bases from J, leaving 17 bases between. Germline lookup yields CDR1 MNHNS and CDR2 SASEGT. This CDR3 region has 17 residues. CDR3: CASSEQVDRRGSYEQYF. CDR3 in DNA: TGTGCCAGCAGTGAACAGGTAGACCGCAGGGGCTCCTACGAGCAGTACTTC.

With respect to this clone: The germline gene is not matched at one end of the junction; a read error may be the cause. This chain uses TRBV28 with TRBJ1-1, with D unclear. CDR1 is MDHEN and CDR2 is SYDVKM in the germline V gene. The CDR3 spans 12 residues. CDR3 residues: CACRRMNTEAFF. CDR3 nucleotides: TGTGCCTGCAGGAGGATGAACACTGAAGCTTTCTTT.

Note on this clone: Other nucleotide sequences in the sample specify the same CDR3. CDR3 sequence (DNA): TGTGCCAGCAGTTATGGGTCGGAAGCTTTCTTT. Translated: CASSYGSEAFF. The chain employs TRBV6-6 and TRBJ1-1; D gene uncertain. The V end was cut by 3 bases, the J end by 8 bases, with 7 bases between. Germline-derived CDR1 and CDR2 are MNHNY and SVGAGI (reference sequence). This CDR3 comprises 11 residues.

This chain links TRBV4-3 with TRBJ2-7, with 8 bases identical to TRBD2. The V and J ends lost 1 base and 4 bases, in that order; junction bases with no gene match: 12. Germline CDR1 is LGHNA and CDR2 is YSLEER. This CDR3 contains 17 residues. The CDR3 loop is CASSQVIGLAGQYEQYF. The CDR3 nucleotides read TGCGCCAGCAGCCAAGTTATCGGCCTAGCGGGCCAATACGAGCAGTACTTC.

V is TRBV27 and J is TRBJ2-1, with D tentatively TRBD2 (6 bases). The CDR3 runs to 17 residues. Trimming removed 3 bases at V and 0 bases at J, with 15 bases between. The germline V gene has CDR1 MNHEY and CDR2 SMNVEV (reference sequence). This CDR3 is CASSFFPPSDSYNEQFF. The CDR3 DNA is TGTGCCAGCAGTTTTTTCCCCCCTAGCGACTCCTACAATGAGCAGTTCTTC.

The sample holds one count of this clone. This chain uses TRBV29-1 with TRBJ2-7, with D possibly called TRBD1 or TRBD2 (6 bases each). V dropped 1 base and J dropped 0 bases, with 16 bases sitting between them. The CDR3 loop spans 16 amino acids. Germline V gives CDR1 SQVTM, CDR2 ANQGSEA. This chain's CDR3 is CSVEVGGADLSYEQYF. In nucleotides, the CDR3 is TGCAGCGTTGAAGTGGGGGGCGCGGATCTCTCCTACGAGCAGTACTTC.

The J gene is TRBJ2-7, the V gene TRBV4-1, with 10 bases matching TRBD1. The trim removed 4 bases at V and 6 bases at J, leaving 15 bases unmatched. Germline lookup yields CDR1 MGHRA and CDR2 YSYEKL. There are 17 residues in the CDR3. CDR3 nucleotide sequence: TGCGCCAGCAGCCTCGATCCGGGACAGGGGACCCTTCGCGAGCAGTACTTC. Translation gives CASSLDPGQGTLREQYF.

This chain joins TRBV5-5 and TRBJ2-3, with 10 bases lining up with TRBD2. J gave up 4 bases and V 2 bases, and 7 bases lay outside the gene matches. Germline lookup yields CDR1 SGHKS and CDR2 YYEKEE (reference sequence). The CDR3 is 16 amino acids. DNA for the CDR3: TGTGCCAGCAGCTTTAGGGCTAGCGGGAGATCAGATACGCAGTATTTT. It encodes CASSFRASGRSDTQYF.

J is TRBJ2-2 and V is TRBV25-1, with D perhaps TRBD2 (6 bases). The CDR3 totals 14 residues. Germline CDR1 is MGHDK and CDR2 is SYGVNS. V gave up 2 bases and J gave up 10 bases, with 14 bases separating them. CDR3 DNA sequence: TGTGCCAGCAGTGAAGGGAGCGGGTCCCAGGAGCTGTTTTTT. Its protein is CASSEGSGSQELFF.

This chain uses TRBV18 with TRBJ2-5; perhaps TRBD2 as D (5 bases). Germline V gene lookup returns CDR1 KGHSH and CDR2 LQKENI. This CDR3 comprises 18 residues. Trimming removed 4 bases from V and 4 bases from J, with 25 bases in between. CDR3 DNA: TGTGCCAGCTCACACTCAATCACCACCCTGACTACAAGAGAGACCCAGTACTTC. This codes for CASSHSITTLTTRETQYF.